This T cell receptor (beta chain) was recorded in a study of blood T cells in healthy people across ages. Primers used in a second PCR of about 6 to 12 cycles were a sample-barcoded 5' primer and a J-beta primer mix. In TCRdb, the 5' RACE reads were re-called with MiXCR into one record per CDR3 protein. The data show some 1,000,000 distinct CDR3 sequences, with roughly a quarter seen just once and around 0.75% held by the top ten. This clonotype was detected only a few times. What it binds is not known. Overall study results and limits: Per million T cells, TCR beta diversity dropped about linearly as age rose. Greater diversity and more naive CD4+ cells were seen in long-lived donors than in aged donors.

These records were also assigned to another study, of T cells of mothers and their children. This second study notes: The output of TCR recombination is shaped by thymic selection similarly in related and unrelated pairs.

The TCR originated in a girl aged 2-9 years in good health. Sequenced input: blood.

CDR3 in amino acids: CASSPRTSGREETQYF. The CDR3 DNA reads TGTGCCAGCAGCCCCAGGACTAGCGGGAGAGAAGAGACCCAGTACTTC. The genes are TRBV11-2 and TRBJ2-5, with 13 bases fitting TRBD2. V gave up 5 bases and J gave up 3 bases; unmatched junction bases: 6. This CDR3 contains 16 residues. Germline V gene data show CDR1 as SGHAT and CDR2 as FQNNGV.